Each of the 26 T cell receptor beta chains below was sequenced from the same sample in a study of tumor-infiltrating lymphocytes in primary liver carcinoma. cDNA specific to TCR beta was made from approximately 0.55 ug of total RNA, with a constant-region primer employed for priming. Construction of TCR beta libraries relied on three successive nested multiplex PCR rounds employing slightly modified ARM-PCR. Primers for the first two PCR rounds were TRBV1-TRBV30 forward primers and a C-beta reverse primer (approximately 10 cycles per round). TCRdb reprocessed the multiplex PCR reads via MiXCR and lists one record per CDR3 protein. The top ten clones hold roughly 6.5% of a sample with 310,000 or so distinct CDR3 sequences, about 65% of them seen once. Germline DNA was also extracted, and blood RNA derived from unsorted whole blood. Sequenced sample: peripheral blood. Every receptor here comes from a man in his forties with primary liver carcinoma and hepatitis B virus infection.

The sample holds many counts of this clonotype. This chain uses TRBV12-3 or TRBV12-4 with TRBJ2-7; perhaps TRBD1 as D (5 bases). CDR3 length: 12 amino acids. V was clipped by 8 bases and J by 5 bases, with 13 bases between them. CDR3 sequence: CASGRVGHEQYF. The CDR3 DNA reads TGTGCCAGCGGCAGGGTGGGCCACGAGCAGTACTTC.

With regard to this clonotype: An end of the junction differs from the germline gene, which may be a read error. CDR3 DNA: TGTGCCTGCAGCTTGCAGGCCAAAGATAGCGAGCAGTTCTTC. It yields the protein CACSLQAKDSEQFF. This chain joins TRBV7-9 and TRBJ2-1; D call uncertain. The CDR3 has 14 amino acids. The germline V gene has CDR1 SEHNR and CDR2 FQNEAQ (reference sequence).

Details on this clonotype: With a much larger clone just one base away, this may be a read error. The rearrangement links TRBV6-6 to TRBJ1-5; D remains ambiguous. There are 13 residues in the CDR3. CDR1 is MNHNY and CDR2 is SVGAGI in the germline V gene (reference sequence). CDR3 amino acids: CASSYLNNRPQHF. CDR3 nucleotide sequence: TGTGCCAGCAGTTACCTGAACAATCGGCCCCAGCATTTT.

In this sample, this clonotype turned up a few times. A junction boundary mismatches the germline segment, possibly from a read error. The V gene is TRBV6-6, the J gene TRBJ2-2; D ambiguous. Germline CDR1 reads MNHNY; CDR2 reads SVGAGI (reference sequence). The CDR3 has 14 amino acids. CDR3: CASSYGADTRELFF. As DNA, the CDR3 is TGTGCCAGCAGTTACGGCGCCGACACCCGGGAGCTGTTTTTT.

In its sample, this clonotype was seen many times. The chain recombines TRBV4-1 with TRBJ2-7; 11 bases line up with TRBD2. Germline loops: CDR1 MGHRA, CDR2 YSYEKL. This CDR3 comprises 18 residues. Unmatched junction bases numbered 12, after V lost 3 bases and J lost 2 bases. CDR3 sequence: CASSQPYQGTSGTYEQYF. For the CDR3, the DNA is TGCGCCAGCAGCCAGCCATACCAAGGGACTAGCGGTACCTACGAGCAGTACTTC.

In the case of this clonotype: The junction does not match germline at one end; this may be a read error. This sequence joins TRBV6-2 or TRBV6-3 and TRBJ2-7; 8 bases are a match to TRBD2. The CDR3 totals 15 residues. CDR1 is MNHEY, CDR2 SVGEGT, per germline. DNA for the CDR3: TGTGGCAGCAGCACTCCGACTAGCGTAGGCTACGAGCAGTACTTC. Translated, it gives CGSSTPTSVGYEQYF.

The CDR3 loop is CASNPAGLTTSDTQYF. The CDR3 DNA reads TGTGCCAGCAACCCGGCGGGCTTAACAACGTCGGATACGCAGTATTTT. This chain connects TRBV5-4 to TRBJ2-3; tentatively, D is TRBD2 (5 bases). V was pared by 6 bases and J by 6 bases, with 23 bases between. The CDR3 is made up of 16 amino acids. Germline CDR1 and CDR2: SGHNT and YYREEE (reference sequence).

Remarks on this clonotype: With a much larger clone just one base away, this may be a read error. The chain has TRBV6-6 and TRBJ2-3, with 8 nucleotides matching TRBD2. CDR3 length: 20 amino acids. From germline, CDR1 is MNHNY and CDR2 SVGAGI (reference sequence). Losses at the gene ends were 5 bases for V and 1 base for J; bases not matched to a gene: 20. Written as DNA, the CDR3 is TGTGCCAGCAGTAAGCGTAGCGGGGCTATCCCTCAGCGGGGCACAGATACGCAGTATTTT. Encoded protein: CASSKRSGAIPQRGTDTQYF.

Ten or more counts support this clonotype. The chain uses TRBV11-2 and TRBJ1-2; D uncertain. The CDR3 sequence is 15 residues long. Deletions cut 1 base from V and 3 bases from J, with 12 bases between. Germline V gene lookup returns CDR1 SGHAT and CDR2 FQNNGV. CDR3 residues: CASSLADHRDYGYTF. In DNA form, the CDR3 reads TGTGCCAGCAGCTTAGCGGACCACCGGGACTATGGCTACACCTTC.

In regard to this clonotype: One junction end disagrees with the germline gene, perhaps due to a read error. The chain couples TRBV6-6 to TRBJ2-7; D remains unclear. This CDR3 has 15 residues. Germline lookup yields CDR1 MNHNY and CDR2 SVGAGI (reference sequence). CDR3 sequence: CASSSGREVSYEQYF. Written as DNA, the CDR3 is TGTGCCAGCAGTTCTGGCCGTGAGGTCTCCTACGAGCAATACTTC.

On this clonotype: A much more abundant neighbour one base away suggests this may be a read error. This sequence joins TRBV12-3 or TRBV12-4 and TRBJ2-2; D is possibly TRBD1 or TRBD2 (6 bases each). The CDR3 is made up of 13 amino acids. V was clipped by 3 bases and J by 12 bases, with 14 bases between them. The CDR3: CASSFSGAGKLFF. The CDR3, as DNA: TGTGCCAGCAGTTTTTCGGGGGCGGGGAAGCTGTTTTTT.

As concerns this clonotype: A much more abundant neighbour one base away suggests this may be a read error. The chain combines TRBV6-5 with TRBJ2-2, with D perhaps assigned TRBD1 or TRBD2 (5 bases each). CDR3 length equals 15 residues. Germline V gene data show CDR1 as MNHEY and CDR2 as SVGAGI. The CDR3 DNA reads TGTGCCACCAAAGACGGGGCCTCGAGCACCGCGGAGCTGTTTTTT. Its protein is CATKDGASSTAELFF.

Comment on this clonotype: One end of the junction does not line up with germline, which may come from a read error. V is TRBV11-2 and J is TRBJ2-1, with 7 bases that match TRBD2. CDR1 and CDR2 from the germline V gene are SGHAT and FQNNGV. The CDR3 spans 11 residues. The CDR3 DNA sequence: TGTTCCAGCAGCTCTCGGGGGGAGCAGTCCTTT. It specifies CSSSSRGEQSF. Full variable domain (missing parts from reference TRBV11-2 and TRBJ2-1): EAGVAQSPRYKIIEKRQSVAFWCNPISGHATLYWYQQILGQGPKLLIQFQNNGVVDDSQLPKDRFSAERLKGVDSTLKIQPAKLEDSAVYLCSSSSRGEQSFGPGTRLTVL.

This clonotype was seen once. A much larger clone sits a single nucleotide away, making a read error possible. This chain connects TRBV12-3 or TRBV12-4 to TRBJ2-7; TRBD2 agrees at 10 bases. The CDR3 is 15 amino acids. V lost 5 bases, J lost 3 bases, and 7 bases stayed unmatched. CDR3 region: CASSLTGLALYEQYF. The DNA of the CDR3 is TGTGCCAGCAGTCTCACGGGACTAGCGCTCTACGAGCAGTACTTC.

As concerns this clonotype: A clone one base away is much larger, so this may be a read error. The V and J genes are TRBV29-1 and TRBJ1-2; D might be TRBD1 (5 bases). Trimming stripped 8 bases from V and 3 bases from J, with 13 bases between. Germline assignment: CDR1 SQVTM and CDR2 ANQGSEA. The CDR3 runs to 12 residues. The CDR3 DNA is TGCAGCATCGGGGACGGGGACTATGGCTACACCTTC. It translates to CSIGDGDYGYTF.

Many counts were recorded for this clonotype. CDR3 sequence reads: CAIRGQGGKEYF. CDR3 bases: TGTGCCATCAGGGGTCAGGGAGGAAAGGAGTACTTC. This chain links TRBV10-3 with TRBJ2-7; the D gene is possibly TRBD2 (6 bases). The germline V and J ends were trimmed by 6 bases and 11 bases, with 17 bases remaining between them. Per the germline V gene, CDR1 is ENHRY and CDR2 is SYGVKD. The CDR3 has 12 amino acids.

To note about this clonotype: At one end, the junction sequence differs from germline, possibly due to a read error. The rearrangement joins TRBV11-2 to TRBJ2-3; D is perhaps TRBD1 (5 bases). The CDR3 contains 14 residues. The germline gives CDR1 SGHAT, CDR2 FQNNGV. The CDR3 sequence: CTSSLVPRGDTQYF. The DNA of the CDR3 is TGTACCAGCAGCTTAGTCCCTAGGGGAGATACGCAGTATTTT.

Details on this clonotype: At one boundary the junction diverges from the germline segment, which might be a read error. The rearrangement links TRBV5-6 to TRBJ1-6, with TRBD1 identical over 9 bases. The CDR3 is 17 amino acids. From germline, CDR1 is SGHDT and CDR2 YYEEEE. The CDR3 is CASSLKWTGVRNSHLHF. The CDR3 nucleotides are TGTGCCAGCAGCTTGAAATGGACAGGGGTTCGGAATTCACACCTCCACTTT.

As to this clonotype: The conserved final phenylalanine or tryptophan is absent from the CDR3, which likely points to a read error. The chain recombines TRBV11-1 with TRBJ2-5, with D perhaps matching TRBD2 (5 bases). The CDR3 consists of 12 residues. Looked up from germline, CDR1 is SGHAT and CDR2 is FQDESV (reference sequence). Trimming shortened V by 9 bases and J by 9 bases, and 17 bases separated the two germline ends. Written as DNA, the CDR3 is TGTGCCAGTAGCGACCAGTCTCAGGCCCAGTACATC. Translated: CASSDQSQAQYI.

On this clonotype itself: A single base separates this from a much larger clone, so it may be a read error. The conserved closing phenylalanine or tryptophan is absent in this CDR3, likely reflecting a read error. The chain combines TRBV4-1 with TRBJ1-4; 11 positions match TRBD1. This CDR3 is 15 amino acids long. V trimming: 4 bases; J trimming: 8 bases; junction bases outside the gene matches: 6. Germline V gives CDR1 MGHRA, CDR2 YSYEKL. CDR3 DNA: TGCGCCAGCAGCCCTACAGGACAGGGGGCAGAAAAACTGTTTCTT. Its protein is CASSPTGQGAEKLFL.

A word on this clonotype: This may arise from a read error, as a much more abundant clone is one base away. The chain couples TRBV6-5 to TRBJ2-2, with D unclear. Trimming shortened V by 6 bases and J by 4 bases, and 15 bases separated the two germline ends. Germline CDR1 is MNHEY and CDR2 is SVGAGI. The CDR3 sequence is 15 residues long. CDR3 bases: TGTGCCAGCAGCTCACATGGCGTCGTCACCGGGGAGCTGTTTTTT. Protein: CASSSHGVVTGELFF.

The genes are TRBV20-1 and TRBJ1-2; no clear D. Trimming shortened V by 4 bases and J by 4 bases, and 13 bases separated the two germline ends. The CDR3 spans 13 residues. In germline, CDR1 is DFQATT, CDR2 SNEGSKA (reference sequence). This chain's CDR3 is CSAIYPSSYGYTF. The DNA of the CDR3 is TGCAGTGCTATCTACCCCTCGAGCTATGGCTACACCTTC.

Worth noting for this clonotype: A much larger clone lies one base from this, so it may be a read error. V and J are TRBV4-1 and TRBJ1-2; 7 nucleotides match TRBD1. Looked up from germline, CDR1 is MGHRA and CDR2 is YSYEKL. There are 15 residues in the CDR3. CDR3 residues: CASNQDRDANYGYTF. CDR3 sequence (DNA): TGCGCCAGCAACCAAGACAGGGATGCGAACTATGGCTACACCTTC.

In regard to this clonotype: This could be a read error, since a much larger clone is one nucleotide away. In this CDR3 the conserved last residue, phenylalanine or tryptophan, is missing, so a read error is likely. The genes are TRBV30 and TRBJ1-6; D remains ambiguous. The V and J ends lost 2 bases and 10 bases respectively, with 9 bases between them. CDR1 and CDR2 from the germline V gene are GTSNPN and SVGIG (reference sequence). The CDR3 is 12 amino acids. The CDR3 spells CAWSSPASPLHL. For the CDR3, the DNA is TGTGCCTGGAGTTCACCCGCGTCACCCCTCCACCTT.

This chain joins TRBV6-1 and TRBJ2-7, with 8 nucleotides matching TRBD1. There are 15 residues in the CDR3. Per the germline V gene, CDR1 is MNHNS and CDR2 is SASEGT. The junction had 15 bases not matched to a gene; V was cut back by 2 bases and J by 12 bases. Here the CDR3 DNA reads TGTGCCAGCAGTGAATTGACAGGGGAGCCTTACGAGTGGTACTTC. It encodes CASSELTGEPYEWYF.

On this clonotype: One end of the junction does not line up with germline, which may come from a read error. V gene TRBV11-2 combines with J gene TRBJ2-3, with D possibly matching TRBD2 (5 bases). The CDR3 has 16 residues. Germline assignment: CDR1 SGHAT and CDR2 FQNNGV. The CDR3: CASSLDPPGNTDTQYF. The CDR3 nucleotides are TGTGCTAGCAGCTTAGATCCGCCGGGAAACACAGATACGCAGTATTTT.